These 25 T cell receptor beta chains came from one sample sequenced in a study of T cells in tumors after PD-1 blockade. Sequenced by immunoSEQ multiplex PCR; TCRdb stores in-frame clones only, minus some. The sample lists approximately 30,000 clones, roughly two thirds occurring once. Sequences were derived from PBMCs, sampled after anti-PD-1 treatment. These receptor sequences come from a human donor with basal cell carcinoma.

This clone has a handful of counts. The chain recombines TRBV10-1 with TRBJ2-1; D remains ambiguous. V was pared by 6 bases and J by 4 bases, with 7 bases between. This CDR3 is built from 12 residues. Germline CDR1 WNHNN, CDR2 SYGVQD (reference sequence). CDR3 protein: CASSDPYNEQFF. Here the CDR3 DNA reads TGCGCCAGCAGCGACCCATACAATGAGCAGTTCTTC.

The chain uses TRBV6-5 and TRBJ2-3, with D unresolved. Germline assignment: CDR1 MNHEY and CDR2 SVGAGI. The CDR3 extends over 13 amino acids. V was shortened by 6 bases and J by 6 bases, with 13 bases between the two germline ends. The CDR3 loop reads CASREPTLDTQYF. The CDR3, as DNA: TGTGCCAGCAGGGAGCCCACACTGGATACGCAGTATTTT.

The V gene is TRBV6-5, the J gene TRBJ2-7; 8 positions agree with TRBD2. Per germline, CDR1 MNHEY and CDR2 SVGAGI. With V trimmed by 4 bases and J by 1 base, 6 bases remained unmatched. The CDR3 length is 15 residues. CDR3 sequence: CASSSAGGGSYEQYF. The CDR3 bases are TGTGCCAGCAGTTCCGCGGGGGGAGGATCCTACGAGCAGTACTTC.

The chain combines TRBV7-2 with TRBJ1-5, with 9 bases identical to TRBD1. V lost 3 bases to trimming and J lost 4 bases; unmatched junction nucleotides: 10. CDR3 size: 17 residues. Looked up from germline, CDR1 is SGHTA and CDR2 is FQGNSA. The CDR3 loop reads CASSFSGTGLINQPQHF. The CDR3, as DNA: TGTGCCAGCAGCTTTTCCGGGACAGGGCTGATTAATCAGCCCCAGCATTTT.

The chain links TRBV7-6 to TRBJ1-2, with D hard to call. The CDR3 loop spans 12 amino acids. V was pared by 2 bases and J by 8 bases, with 9 bases between. Germline CDR1 is SGHVS and CDR2 is FNYEAQ. CDR3: CASSLINSGYTF. In nucleotides, the CDR3 is TGTGCCAGCAGCTTAATTAACAGCGGCTACACCTTC.

This clone has just a few counts. The chain is built from TRBV4-1 and TRBJ2-1; 8 nucleotides match TRBD2. The CDR3 totals 16 residues. V was pared by 2 bases and J by 7 bases, with 10 bases of the junction left unmatched. CDR1 is MGHRA and CDR2 is YSYEKL in the germline V gene. The CDR3 DNA reads as TGCGCCAGCAGCCAACTATCCGGGACTAGTGAGAATGAGCAGTTCTTC. Its protein is CASSQLSGTSENEQFF.

The rearrangement links TRBV29-1 to TRBJ2-3; 11 bases are a match to TRBD2. V gave up 6 bases and J gave up 6 bases; unmatched junction bases: 11. CDR3 length equals 15 residues. Germline CDR1 SQVTM, CDR2 ANQGSEA. The CDR3 region is CSVRTDLAGGDTQYF. In nucleotides, the CDR3 is TGCAGCGTCCGTACGGATCTAGCGGGAGGTGATACGCAGTATTTT.

As DNA, the CDR3 is TGTGCCAGCTCTAGCTGGACAACTAATGAAAAACTGTTTTTT. The encoded protein is CASSSWTTNEKLFF. The rearrangement joins TRBV27 to TRBJ1-4; no clear D. Germline V gives CDR1 MNHEY, CDR2 SMNVEV (reference sequence). The ends were cut back, 8 bases at V and 0 bases at J, with 10 bases in the middle. This CDR3 is 14 amino acids long.

V and J are TRBV27 and TRBJ2-3; D is unresolved. The CDR3 totals 14 residues. Germline CDR1 and CDR2: MNHEY and SMNVEV (reference sequence). The V end was cut by 5 bases, the J end by 5 bases, with 14 bases between. The CDR3 DNA reads as TGTGCCAGCAGTCTCGGCATGAGTGGAGATACGCAGTATTTT. Protein: CASSLGMSGDTQYF.

The J gene is TRBJ1-1, the V gene TRBV7-2, with a weak D call TRBD1 (6 bases). Germline CDR1 is SGHTA and CDR2 is FQGNSA. The V end lost 3 bases, the J end lost 4 bases, and 12 bases lay between the germline ends. This CDR3 is 14 amino acids long. The CDR3 DNA reads TGTGCCAGCAGCTTTAAGGGGGGAAGCACTGAAGCTTTCTTT. It encodes CASSFKGGSTEAFF.

The chain links TRBV4-2 to TRBJ2-1; D remains ambiguous. Trimming stripped 0 bases from V and 9 bases from J, with 12 bases between. Germline V CDR1 and CDR2: LGHNA, YNFKEQ. This CDR3 comprises 14 residues. The CDR3 is CASSQDGKVSEQFF. The CDR3 DNA follows: TGTGCCAGCAGCCAAGATGGGAAAGTTTCTGAGCAGTTCTTC.

This clone was seen only a few times. The rearrangement links TRBV7-9 to TRBJ2-1; weak D call: TRBD1 (6 bases). The CDR3 loop spans 16 amino acids. V was trimmed by 5 bases and J by 6 bases, leaving 20 bases between them. Germline lookup yields CDR1 SEHNR and CDR2 FQNEAQ (reference sequence). The CDR3: CASSQITGFVGNEQFF. CDR3 bases: TGTGCCAGCAGCCAAATAACAGGGTTCGTGGGCAATGAGCAGTTCTTC.

J is TRBJ1-5 and V is TRBV3-1 (or the pseudogene TRBV3-2); D uncertain. The V gene lost 4 bases and the J gene lost 4 bases, with 23 bases spanning the gap. Germline-derived CDR1 and CDR2 are LGHDT and YNNKEL (reference sequence). The CDR3 runs to 18 residues. The DNA for the CDR3 is TGTGCCAGCAGCCCTCTTGTCGAGGGCACCCCTTTAAATCAGCCCCAGCATTTT. Its translation: CASSPLVEGTPLNQPQHF.

The chain couples TRBV4-2 to TRBJ2-1; 15 bases are a match to TRBD2. This CDR3 has 16 residues. The J segment lost 12 bases and the V segment lost 0 bases, leaving 6 bases of the junction unmatched. Germline V gene data show CDR1 as LGHNA and CDR2 as YNFKEQ. Here the CDR3 reads CASSQDEGLAGGRQFF. Written as DNA, the CDR3 is TGTGCCAGCAGCCAAGATGAGGGACTAGCGGGGGGACGGCAGTTCTTC.

CDR3 bases: TGTGCCAGCAGCCCCCGGAGGGGGAGGGAAACTGAAGCTTTCTTT. This codes for CASSPRRGRETEAFF. The chain couples TRBV5-6 to TRBJ1-1, with TRBD1 as a possible D gene (6 bases). There are 15 residues in the CDR3. The V and J ends lost 4 bases and 5 bases respectively, with 18 bases between them. The V gene's germline CDR1 is SGHDT and CDR2 YYEEEE.

This clone occurred many times. The V gene is TRBV5-1, the J gene TRBJ1-6; D is undetermined. The CDR3 consists of 15 residues. CDR1 and CDR2 from the germline V gene are SGHRS and YFSETQ. V was trimmed by 0 bases and J by 1 base, leaving 5 bases between them. CDR3 sequence reads: CASSLGGSYNSPLHF. In nucleotides, the CDR3 is TGCGCCAGCAGCTTGGGGGGATCCTATAATTCACCCCTCCACTTT.

This clone was counted between two and nine times. This chain uses TRBV19 with TRBJ2-5; TRBD2 matches 7 bases. Trimming took 6 bases from V and 1 from J; bases not matched to a gene: 8. Germline CDR1 reads LNHDA; CDR2 reads SQIVND (reference sequence). This CDR3 is 15 amino acids long. CDR3 in DNA: TGTGCCAGTAGCTGGGGGGGTCAAAGCCAAGAGACCCAGTACTTC. Translated, it gives CASSWGGQSQETQYF.

The chain recombines TRBV28 with TRBJ1-2; D unresolved. The CDR3 contains 13 residues. V lost 2 bases, J lost 4 bases, and 8 bases lay in between. Germline loops: CDR1 MDHEN, CDR2 SYDVKM. This CDR3 is CASSLETTYGYTF. CDR3 bases: TGTGCCAGCAGTTTAGAAACCACCTATGGCTACACCTTC.

This clone was seen only a few times. The chain links TRBV5-4 to TRBJ2-2; TRBD2 agrees at 12 bases. Trimming cost V 0 bases and J 1 base; bases outside gene matches: 4. CDR3 length equals 18 residues. CDR1 SGHNT and CDR2 YYREEE come from the germline V gene (reference sequence). CDR3 protein: CASSLVRLAGENTGELFF. CDR3 sequence (DNA): TGTGCCAGCAGCTTGGTTCGACTAGCGGGAGAGAACACCGGGGAGCTGTTTTTT.

The chain joins TRBV10-3 to TRBJ1-4; D gene ambiguous. In germline, CDR1 is ENHRY, CDR2 SYGVKD. This CDR3 has 16 residues. The V end was cut by 0 bases, the J end by 3 bases, with 11 bases between. The DNA of the CDR3 is TGTGCCATCAGTGAGTCTTTCACGGATTCTAATGAAAAACTGTTTTTT. Translating it yields CAISESFTDSNEKLFF.

The rearrangement joins TRBV15 to TRBJ1-1, with D possibly being TRBD1 (6 bases). With 7 bases removed from V and 4 bases from J, the gap between germline ends came to 19 bases. CDR1 is LNHNV and CDR2 is YYDKDF in the germline V gene (reference sequence). The CDR3 runs 15 residues. CDR3 sequence reads: CATNPHREVGTEAFF. As DNA, the CDR3 is TGTGCCACCAACCCGCACAGGGAGGTCGGCACTGAAGCTTTCTTT. Full variable domain (missing parts from reference TRBV15 and TRBJ1-1): DAMVIQNPRYQVTQFGKPVTLSCSQTLNHNVMYWYQQKSSQAPKLLFHYYDKDFNNEADTPDNFQSRRPNTSFCFLDIRSPGLGDTAMYLCATNPHREVGTEAFFGQGTRLTVV.

The rearrangement links TRBV4-2 to TRBJ1-2, with D perhaps TRBD1 (6 bases). The length of the CDR3 is 18 residues. V was pared by 4 bases and J by 4 bases, with 25 bases between. Germline CDR1 reads LGHNA; CDR2 reads YNFKEQ. The CDR3 coding sequence is TGTGCCAGCAGCCTAAAGGTCGTCCGGGGGCCTGATGGCTATGGCTACACCTTC. Translating it yields CASSLKVVRGPDGYGYTF.

The chain recombines TRBV30 with TRBJ1-6; D not certain. The CDR3 consists of 16 residues. Trimming took 2 bases from V and 0 from J, leaving 11 bases between them. CDR1 is GTSNPN, CDR2 SVGIG, per germline (reference sequence). For the CDR3, the DNA is TGTGCCTGGAGTAGCACGGGGAGCTCCTATAATTCACCCCTCCACTTT. It codes for CAWSSTGSSYNSPLHF.

The chain recombines TRBV19 with TRBJ2-1, with D perhaps TRBD2 (6 bases). V was cut by 8 bases and J by 8 bases, with 16 bases left in between. Germline V gives CDR1 LNHDA, CDR2 SQIVND (reference sequence). The CDR3 contains 13 residues. The CDR3, as DNA: TGTGCCAGTGCTTCCGGGACTTTGGATGAGCAGTTCTTC. It encodes CASASGTLDEQFF.

V is TRBV4-3 and J is TRBJ2-7, with 11 bases aligning to TRBD2. The CDR3 length is 16 residues. Germline assignment: CDR1 LGHNA and CDR2 YSLEER. The V segment lost 4 bases and the J segment 0 bases; nucleotides outside the gene matches: 5. The CDR3, as DNA: TGCGCCAGCAGCCCGGGGACTAGCGGTAGCTCCTACGAGCAGTACTTC. Translating gives CASSPGTSGSSYEQYF.